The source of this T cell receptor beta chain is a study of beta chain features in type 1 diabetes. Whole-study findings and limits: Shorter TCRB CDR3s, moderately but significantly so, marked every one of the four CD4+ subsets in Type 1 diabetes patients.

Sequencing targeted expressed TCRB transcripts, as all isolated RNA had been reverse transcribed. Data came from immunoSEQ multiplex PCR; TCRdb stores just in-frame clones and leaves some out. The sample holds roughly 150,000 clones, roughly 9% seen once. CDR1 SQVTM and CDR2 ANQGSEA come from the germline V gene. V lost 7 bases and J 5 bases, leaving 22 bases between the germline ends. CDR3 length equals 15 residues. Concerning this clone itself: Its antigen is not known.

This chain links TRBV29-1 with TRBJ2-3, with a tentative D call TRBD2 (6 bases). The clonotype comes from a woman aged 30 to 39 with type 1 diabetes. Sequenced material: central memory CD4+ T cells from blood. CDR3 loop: CSAKGMIGGEDTQYF. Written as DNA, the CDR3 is TGCAGCGCCAAAGGGATGATCGGGGGAGAAGATACGCAGTATTTT.